One sample yielded the 27 T cell receptor beta chains listed below, sequenced in a study of T cells in Graves' hyperthyroidism and ophthalmopathy. TCR beta CDR3 region amplification was performed from RNA transcripts. HTBI primers were used for first-round RT-PCR of the TCR CDR3. From the multiplex PCR reads, TCRdb called clonotypes with MiXCR, one entry per CDR3 protein. The sample records 300,000 to 400,000 distinct CDR3 sequences, around 13% being singletons. Material for sequencing was blood. The receptors were gathered from a woman in her sixties with Graves' hyperthyroidism.

This clonotype was picked up many times. The chain links TRBV18 to TRBJ1-1, with 7 positions matching TRBD1. The CDR3 contains 17 residues. In germline, CDR1 is KGHSH, CDR2 LQKENI. V shed 3 bases, J shed 1 base, and the junction held 11 bases outside the gene matches. In DNA, the CDR3 is TGTGCCAGCTCACCGCGGGGGACAGCACTCGGGAACACTGAAGCTTTCTTT. Translating gives CASSPRGTALGNTEAFF.

The sample holds a few counts of this clonotype. The chain links TRBV6-1 to TRBJ1-4; TRBD1 agrees at 9 bases. This CDR3 comprises 16 residues. V was clipped by 6 bases and J by 5 bases; unmatched bases: 10. The germline V gene encodes CDR1 MNHNS and CDR2 SASEGT. As DNA, the CDR3 is TGTGCCAGCAGCCCAAAGGGGACAGGGTCCAATGAAAAACTGTTTTTT. This codes for CASSPKGTGSNEKLFF.

There are many counts of this clonotype. The chain joins TRBV30 to TRBJ2-7; 8 bases map to TRBD1. The CDR3 spans 14 residues. The V segment lost 3 bases and the J segment 3 bases; nucleotides outside the gene matches: 7. Per the germline V gene, CDR1 is GTSNPN and CDR2 is SVGIG (reference sequence). The CDR3 loop reads CAWRGRGPNYEQYF. The CDR3, as DNA: TGTGCCTGGAGGGGCAGGGGGCCAAACTACGAGCAGTACTTC.

This clonotype came up many times. The chain carries TRBV12-3 or TRBV12-4 and TRBJ1-1; TRBD1 matches 10 bases. The V segment lost 2 bases and the J segment 0 bases; nucleotides outside the gene matches: 6. CDR3 length: 17 residues. The CDR3 DNA reads as TGTGCCAGCAGTTTACCCGGACAGGGGGTTTTGAACACTGAAGCTTTCTTT. Protein sequence: CASSLPGQGVLNTEAFF.

This chain joins TRBV19 and TRBJ1-2; D remains unclear. Germline CDR1 is LNHDA and CDR2 is SQIVND (reference sequence). The CDR3 spans 16 residues. V lost 3 bases and J lost 0, with 14 bases in between. CDR3 bases: TGTGCCAGTAGTATTAATCCGGGCCGCGCTAACTATGGCTACACCTTC. This codes for CASSINPGRANYGYTF.

The sample holds a few counts of this clonotype. V and J are TRBV6-6 and TRBJ2-3; D ambiguous. V lost 2 bases to trimming and J lost 4 bases, with 13 bases between them. The CDR3 sequence is 15 residues long. Looked up from germline, CDR1 is MNHNY and CDR2 is SVGAGI (reference sequence). The CDR3 bases are TGTGCCAGCAGTTACGTCTCGGCCGGCGCAGATACGCAGTATTTT. This sequence encodes CASSYVSAGADTQYF.

This chain uses TRBV5-4 with TRBJ2-1, with a possible D match to TRBD2 (11 bases). CDR3 length: 15 residues. Trimming cost V 6 bases and J 8 bases, with 21 bases left between them. The germline V gene has CDR1 SGHNT and CDR2 YYREEE (reference sequence). The CDR3 nucleotides are TGTGCCAGCACCCTGACTAGCGGGACAGGGGATGAGCAGTTCTTC. Protein product: CASTLTSGTGDEQFF.

Many counts were recorded for this clonotype. The chain uses TRBV11-3 and TRBJ2-5; the D gene could be TRBD1 or TRBD2 (6 bases each). The germline gives CDR1 SGHNT, CDR2 YENEEA. The CDR3 consists of 19 residues. The V end was cut by 0 bases, the J end by 3 bases, with 23 bases between. CDR3 amino acids: CASSLDPSYFGGLEETQYF. The CDR3 DNA reads as TGTGCCAGCAGCTTAGATCCCTCTTATTTTGGGGGGCTAGAAGAGACCCAGTACTTC.

The genes are TRBV7-9 and TRBJ1-2; D is perhaps TRBD1 (6 bases). Trimming took off 5 bases at V and 9 bases at J, with 16 bases between the two ends. Germline V gene lookup returns CDR1 SEHNR and CDR2 FQNEAQ (reference sequence). The CDR3 consists of 13 residues. CDR3 nucleotide sequence: TGTGCCAGCAGCCAAATAGGGGGAGGTCGCTACACCTTC. Its protein product is CASSQIGGGRYTF.

This clonotype was counted ten times or more. V usage is TRBV30 and J usage is TRBJ2-2; D is perhaps TRBD1 (5 bases). Germline CDR1 and CDR2: GTSNPN and SVGIG (reference sequence). CDR3 size: 14 residues. Trimming pared 3 bases from V and 0 bases from J, leaving 8 bases between. CDR3 in amino acids: CAWRTASNTGELFF. Here the CDR3 DNA reads TGTGCCTGGAGGACAGCCTCGAACACCGGGGAGCTGTTTTTT.

The chain employs TRBV19 and TRBJ2-2, with D tentatively TRBD1 (6 bases). Germline V gives CDR1 LNHDA, CDR2 SQIVND (reference sequence). The V and J ends lost 5 bases and 6 bases respectively, with 16 bases between them. This CDR3 contains 15 residues. The CDR3 nucleotides are TGTGCCAGTAGTCCACTTCTGGGGGCGGCCGGGGAGCTGTTTTTT. Amino acid sequence: CASSPLLGAAGELFF.

This clonotype showed up just a few times. This rearrangement joins TRBV5-1 to TRBJ2-2; maybe TRBD2 (6 bases). Germline CDR1 reads SGHRS; CDR2 reads YFSETQ. The CDR3 totals 15 residues. V shed 5 bases and J shed 5 bases, with 16 bases lying between them. In DNA, the CDR3 is TGCGCCAGCAGTACGCGGGGCGAAGGAACCGGGGAGCTGTTTTTT. This codes for CASSTRGEGTGELFF.

This clonotype was detected only a few times. This chain links TRBV15 with TRBJ2-2, with a tentative D call TRBD2 (6 bases). The V end was cut by 4 bases, the J end by 2 bases, with 8 bases between. This CDR3 has 14 amino acids. The germline gives CDR1 LNHNV, CDR2 YYDKDF (reference sequence). In DNA, the CDR3 is TGTGCCACCAGCAAAGGACTAAACACCGGGGAGCTGTTTTTT. Its translation is CATSKGLNTGELFF.

This clonotype was observed many times. V and J are TRBV5-1 and TRBJ2-2; 7 bases map to TRBD1. The CDR3 runs 15 residues. Germline CDR1 reads SGHRS; CDR2 reads YFSETQ. The V and J ends lost 4 bases and 6 bases, in that order; junction bases with no gene match: 9. As DNA, the CDR3 is TGCGCCAGCAGCGCCGGGACAGAGGACGCCGGGGAGCTGTTTTTT. This codes for CASSAGTEDAGELFF.

At least ten counts were recorded for this clonotype. J is TRBJ2-5 and V is TRBV7-2; 8 bases map to TRBD1. With 3 bases clipped from V and 1 base from J, the junction kept 4 bases outside the gene matches. The germline CDR1 and CDR2 sequences are SGHTA and FQGNSA. The CDR3 spans 15 residues. The chain's CDR3 is CASSFGTGPQETQYF. CDR3 bases: TGTGCCAGCAGCTTTGGGACAGGACCCCAAGAGACCCAGTACTTC.

This chain links TRBV7-3 with TRBJ2-5; 8 nucleotides match TRBD2. Trimming took 5 bases from V and 4 from J; bases not matched to a gene: 6. The CDR3 is 14 residues long. CDR1 is SGHTA, CDR2 FQGTGA, per germline. CDR3 sequence reads: CASSPGLVRETQYF. CDR3 bases: TGTGCCAGCAGCCCGGGACTAGTAAGAGAGACCCAGTACTTC. Supplemented by reference TRBV7-3 and TRBJ2-5, the full variable domain reads GAGVSQTPSNKVTEKGKYVELRCDPISGHTALYWYRQSLGQGPEFLIYFQGTGAADDSGLPNDRFFAVRPEGSVSTLKIQRTERGDSAVYLCASSPGLVRETQYFGPGTRLLVL.

The count of this clonotype is one. The chain recombines TRBV18 with TRBJ1-5; 9 positions match TRBD1. With 2 bases clipped from V and 0 bases from J, the junction kept 11 bases outside the gene matches. Germline values: CDR1 KGHSH, CDR2 LQKENI. This CDR3 comprises 19 residues. DNA for the CDR3: TGTGCCAGCTCACCAAGGGGACAGGGTCCCTTACATAGCAATCAGCCCCAGCATTTT. Its translation is CASSPRGQGPLHSNQPQHF. Full variable domain (missing parts from reference TRBV18 and TRBJ1-5): NAGVMQNPRHLVRRRGQEARLRCSPMKGHSHVYWYRQLPEEGLKFMVYLQKENIIDESGMPKERFSAEFPKEGPSILRIQQVVRGDSAAYFCASSPRGQGPLHSNQPQHFGDGTRLSIL.

The rearrangement uses TRBV5-8 and TRBJ1-1, with D perhaps TRBD1 (5 bases). Trimming pared 2 bases from V and 0 bases from J, leaving 8 bases between. The CDR3 spans 14 residues. From germline, CDR1 is SGHTS and CDR2 YDEGEE. CDR3 loop: CASSFRQLNTEAFF. The CDR3 bases are TGTGCCAGCAGCTTTCGACAGTTGAACACTGAAGCTTTCTTT.

The sample holds many counts of this clonotype. J is TRBJ2-1 and V is TRBV9; D is possibly TRBD1 or TRBD2 (5 bases each). The V gene lost 3 bases and the J gene lost 0 bases, with 16 bases spanning the gap. CDR1 is SGDLS and CDR2 is YYNGEE in the germline V gene. The CDR3 length is 17 residues. The CDR3 DNA is TGTGCCAGCAGCGCACCCGAAGGGGAGAGCTCCTACAATGAGCAGTTCTTC. It specifies CASSAPEGESSYNEQFF.

This clonotype came up a few times. The gene calls are TRBV5-1 and TRBJ2-1; 8 bases are a match to TRBD2. The germline gives CDR1 SGHRS, CDR2 YFSETQ. Unmatched junction bases numbered 11, after V lost 7 bases and J lost 5 bases. The CDR3 has 15 amino acids. The CDR3 spells CASQRVAGGDNEQFF. CDR3 coding DNA: TGCGCCAGCCAAAGGGTGGCGGGAGGAGACAATGAGCAGTTCTTC.

The rearrangement uses TRBV19 and TRBJ2-1; TRBD2 matches at 7 bases. V gave up 4 bases and J gave up 8 bases; unmatched junction bases: 11. The CDR3 consists of 15 residues. Germline values: CDR1 LNHDA, CDR2 SQIVND (reference sequence). The CDR3 DNA follows: TGTGCCAGTAGTAATCTCGGACTAGTGGTTGATGAGCAGTTCTTC. Its protein is CASSNLGLVVDEQFF.

The sample holds a few counts of this clonotype. V and J are TRBV19 and TRBJ2-1, with D possibly being TRBD2 (6 bases). CDR3 length equals 17 residues. V was pared by 6 bases and J by 0 bases, with 18 bases between. Per germline, CDR1 LNHDA and CDR2 SQIVND (reference sequence). CDR3 protein: CASSEHRSGFSYNEQFF. The DNA of the CDR3 is TGTGCCAGTAGCGAACATCGTAGCGGTTTCTCCTACAATGAGCAGTTCTTC.

This clonotype was detected ten times or more. J is TRBJ1-2 and V is TRBV30, with D possibly being TRBD1 (5 bases). Per germline, CDR1 GTSNPN and CDR2 SVGIG (reference sequence). This CDR3 contains 14 residues. The V end was cut by 0 bases, the J end by 6 bases, with 14 bases between. In DNA form, the CDR3 reads TGTGCCTGGAGTGTACTCAGGGAAGGCGATGGCTACACCTTC. This sequence encodes CAWSVLREGDGYTF.

This clonotype was detected many times. The chain joins TRBV18 to TRBJ2-5; D gene unclear. This CDR3 comprises 11 residues. V lost 0 bases, J lost 13 bases, and 9 bases lay in between. Germline V gene data show CDR1 as KGHSH and CDR2 as LQKENI. CDR3 DNA: TGTGCCAGCTCACCACCGAATGGTCCGTACTTC. As protein: CASSPPNGPYF.

This clonotype was observed at least ten times. The V gene is TRBV20-1, the J gene TRBJ1-2; no definite D call. Per the germline V gene, CDR1 is DFQATT and CDR2 is SNEGSKA (reference sequence). The CDR3 loop spans 12 amino acids. Trimming took 5 bases from V and 8 from J, leaving 15 bases between them. As DNA, the CDR3 is TGCAGTGCTGACACTTGGGCGGCCGGCTACACCTTC. Encoded protein: CSADTWAAGYTF.

This clonotype was seen only a few times. The chain couples TRBV10-2 to TRBJ1-5; D is perhaps TRBD1 (6 bases). V gave up 4 bases and J gave up 3 bases, with 7 bases separating them. The CDR3 covers 13 residues. The germline CDR1 and CDR2 sequences are WSHSY and SAAADI. The CDR3 loop reads CASSAGVNQPQHF. The CDR3 nucleotides read TGCGCCAGCAGTGCAGGGGTCAATCAGCCCCAGCATTTT.

The chain joins TRBV27 to TRBJ2-2, with D uncertain. Germline lookup yields CDR1 MNHEY and CDR2 SMNVEV (reference sequence). Trimming removed 6 bases from V and 0 bases from J, with 8 bases in between. The CDR3 has 14 amino acids. CDR3 coding DNA: TGTGCCAGCAGGGATAGCTCGAACACCGGGGAGCTGTTTTTT. Translating gives CASRDSSNTGELFF.